Shown below are 6 T cell receptor beta chains from a single sample sequenced in a study of Ad26.COV2.S vaccination and SARS-CoV-2 variants. Described treatment: approximately 18 received Ad26.COV2.S at low or high dose, single or two shots; a few received placebo; per-sample allocation not given. Samples were taken on day 63 after the first vaccine or placebo injection. Measured with immunoSEQ multiplex PCR; TCRdb has only the in-frame clones, and not every one. The sample lists 360,000 or so clones, roughly 87% occurring once. The sequencing used peripheral blood, collected in a trial of Ad26.COV2.S vaccine versus placebo. The receptor set was obtained from a person between 18 and 65 years old who received the Ad26.COV2.S COVID-19 vaccine or a placebo.

V usage is TRBV5-1 and J usage is TRBJ2-7, with 8 bases identical to TRBD2. This CDR3 contains 16 residues. V was clipped by 3 bases and J by 6 bases; unmatched bases: 14. Germline CDR1 and CDR2: SGHRS and YFSETQ. CDR3 region: CASSWGRGGKGSEQYF. CDR3 nucleotides: TGCGCCAGCAGCTGGGGCCGGGGGGGTAAAGGATCCGAGCAGTACTTC.

The chain couples TRBV7-2 to TRBJ1-6; TRBD1 matches 7 bases. CDR1 is SGHTA, CDR2 FQGNSA, per germline. The CDR3 covers 18 residues. V trimming: 5 bases; J trimming: 9 bases; junction bases outside the gene matches: 19. The CDR3 spells CASSPFLPGRDSVSPLHF. The CDR3 DNA sequence: TGTGCCAGCAGCCCATTCCTCCCCGGACGGGACAGTGTTTCACCCCTCCACTTT.

The chain joins TRBV7-3 to TRBJ2-1; TRBD2 agrees at 7 bases. With V trimmed by 5 bases and J by 6 bases, 4 bases remained unmatched. The germline V gene encodes CDR1 SGHTA and CDR2 FQGTGA. This CDR3 contains 13 residues. CDR3 sequence (DNA): TGTGCCAGCAGCCCTAGGACTAGCAATGAGCAGTTCTTC. Translation: CASSPRTSNEQFF.

This chain joins TRBV5-8 and TRBJ1-6; weak D call: TRBD1 (5 bases). Germline assignment: CDR1 SGHTS and CDR2 YDEGEE. This CDR3 has 15 amino acids. Trimming removed 0 bases at V and 4 bases at J, with 8 bases between. DNA for the CDR3: TGTGCCAGCAGCTTGGTTGAGGGGTATAATTCACCCCTCCACTTT. Amino acid sequence: CASSLVEGYNSPLHF. Together with reference TRBV5-8 and TRBJ1-6, the CDR3 gives the full variable domain: EAGVTQSPTHLIKTRGQQATLRCSPISGHTSVYWYQQALGLGLQFLLWYDEGEERNRGNFPPRFSGRQFPNYSSELNVNALELEDSALYLCASSLVEGYNSPLHFGNGTRLTVT.

The chain's CDR3 is CASSPGQGGYYGYTF. The CDR3 region has the DNA TGTGCCAGCAGCCCGGGACAGGGGGGGTACTATGGCTACACCTTC. The J gene is TRBJ1-2, the V gene TRBV5-8; 11 nucleotides agree with TRBD1. Germline assignment: CDR1 SGHTS and CDR2 YDEGEE. Trimming cost V 4 bases and J 3 bases; bases outside gene matches: 5. The CDR3 has 15 amino acids.

The chain couples TRBV7-9 to TRBJ1-3; D uncertain. Deletions cut 7 bases from V and 1 base from J, with 14 bases between. The CDR3 loop spans 15 amino acids. Germline V gives CDR1 SEHNR, CDR2 FQNEAQ (reference sequence). In nucleotides, the CDR3 is TGTGCCAGCACCCTAGACCCGGGGTCTGGAAACACCATATATTTT. Translation: CASTLDPGSGNTIYF.